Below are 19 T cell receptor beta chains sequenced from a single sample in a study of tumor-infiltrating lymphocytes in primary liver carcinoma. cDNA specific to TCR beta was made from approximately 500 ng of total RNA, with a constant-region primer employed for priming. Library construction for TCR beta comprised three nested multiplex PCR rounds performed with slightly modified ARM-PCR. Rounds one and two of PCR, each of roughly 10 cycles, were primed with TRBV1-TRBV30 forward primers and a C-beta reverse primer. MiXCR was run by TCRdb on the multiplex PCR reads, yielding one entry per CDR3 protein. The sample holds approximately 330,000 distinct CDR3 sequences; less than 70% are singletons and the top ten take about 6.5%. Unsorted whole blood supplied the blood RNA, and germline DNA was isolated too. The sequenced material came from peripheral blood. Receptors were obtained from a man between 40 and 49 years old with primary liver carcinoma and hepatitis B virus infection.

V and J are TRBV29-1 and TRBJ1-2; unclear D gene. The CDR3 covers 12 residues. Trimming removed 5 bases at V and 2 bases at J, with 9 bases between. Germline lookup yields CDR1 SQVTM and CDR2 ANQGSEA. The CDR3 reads CSVTWENYGYTF. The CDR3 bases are TGCAGCGTTACCTGGGAAAACTATGGCTACACCTTC.

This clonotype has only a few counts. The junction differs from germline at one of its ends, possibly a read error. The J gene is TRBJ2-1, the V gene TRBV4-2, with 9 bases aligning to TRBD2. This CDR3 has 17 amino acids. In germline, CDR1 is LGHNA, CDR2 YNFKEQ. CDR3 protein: CVSSQRPGTSQYNEQFF. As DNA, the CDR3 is TGTGTCAGCAGCCAACGTCCCGGGACTAGCCAATACAATGAGCAGTTCTTC.

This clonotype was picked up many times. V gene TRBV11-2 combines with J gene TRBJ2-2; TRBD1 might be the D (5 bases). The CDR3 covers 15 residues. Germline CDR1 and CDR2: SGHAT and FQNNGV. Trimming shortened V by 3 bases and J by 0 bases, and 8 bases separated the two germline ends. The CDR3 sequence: CASSFTDTNTGELFF. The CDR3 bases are TGTGCCAGCAGCTTTACGGACACGAACACCGGGGAGCTGTTTTTT.

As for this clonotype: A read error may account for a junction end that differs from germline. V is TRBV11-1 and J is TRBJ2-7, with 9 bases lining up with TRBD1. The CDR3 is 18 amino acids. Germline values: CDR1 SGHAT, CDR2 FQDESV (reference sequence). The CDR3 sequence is CASSTLSGTGLFLYAQYF. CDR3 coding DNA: TGTGCCAGCAGTACCCTTTCCGGGACAGGGCTTTTCCTCTACGCGCAGTACTTC.

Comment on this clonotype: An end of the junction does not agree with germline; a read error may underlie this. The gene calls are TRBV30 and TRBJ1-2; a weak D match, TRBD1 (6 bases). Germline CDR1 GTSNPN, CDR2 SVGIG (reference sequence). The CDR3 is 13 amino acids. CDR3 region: CAWSQGFDYGYTF. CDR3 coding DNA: TGTGCCTGGAGTCAGGGGTTTGACTATGGCTACACTTTC.

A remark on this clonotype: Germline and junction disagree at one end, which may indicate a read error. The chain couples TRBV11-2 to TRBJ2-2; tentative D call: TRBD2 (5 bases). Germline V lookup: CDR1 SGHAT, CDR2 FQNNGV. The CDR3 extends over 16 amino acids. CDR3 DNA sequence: TGTGCCAGCACCACAGCTCACCTAAGGTTAACCGGGGAGATGTTTTTT. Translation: CASTTAHLRLTGEMFF.

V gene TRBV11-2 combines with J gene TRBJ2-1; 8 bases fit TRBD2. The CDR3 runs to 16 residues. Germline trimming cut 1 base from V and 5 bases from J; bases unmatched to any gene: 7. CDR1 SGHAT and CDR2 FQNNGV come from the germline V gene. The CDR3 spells CASSLGTERGHNEQFF. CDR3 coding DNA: TGTGCCAGCAGCTTAGGAACCGAGCGGGGGCACAATGAGCAGTTCTTC. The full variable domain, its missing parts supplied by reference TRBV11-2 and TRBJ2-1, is EAGVAQSPRYKIIEKRQSVAFWCNPISGHATLYWYQQILGQGPKLLIQFQNNGVVDDSQLPKDRFSAERLKGVDSTLKIQPAKLEDSAVYLCASSLGTERGHNEQFFGPGTRLTVL.

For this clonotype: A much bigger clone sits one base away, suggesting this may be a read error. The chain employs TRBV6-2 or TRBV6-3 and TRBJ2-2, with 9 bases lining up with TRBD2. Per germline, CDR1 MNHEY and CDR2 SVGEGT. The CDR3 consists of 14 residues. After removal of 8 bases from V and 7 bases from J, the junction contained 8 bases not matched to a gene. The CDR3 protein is CASLGGGAVGELFF. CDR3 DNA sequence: TGTGCCAGCTTAGGCGGGGGGGCCGTCGGGGAGCTGTTTTTT.

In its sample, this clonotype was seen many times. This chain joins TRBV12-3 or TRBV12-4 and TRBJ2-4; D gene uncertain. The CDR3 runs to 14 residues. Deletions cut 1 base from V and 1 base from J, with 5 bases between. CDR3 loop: CASSLVGAKNIQYF. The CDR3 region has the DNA TGTGCCAGCAGTTTAGTGGGGGCCAAAAACATTCAGTACTTC.

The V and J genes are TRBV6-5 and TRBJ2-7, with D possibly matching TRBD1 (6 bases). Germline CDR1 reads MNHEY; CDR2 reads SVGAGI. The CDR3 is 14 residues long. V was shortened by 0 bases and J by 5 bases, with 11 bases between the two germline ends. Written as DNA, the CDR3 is TGTGCCAGCAGTTACTCGAGGGGGACCCACGAGCAGTACTTC. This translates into CASSYSRGTHEQYF.

This CDR3 reads CAWIVISDTQYF. DNA of the CDR3: TGTGCCTGGATTGTTATCTCAGATACGCAGTATTTT. The chain is built from TRBV30 and TRBJ2-3, with D unresolved. Trimming took 4 bases from V and 4 from J, leaving 9 bases between them. The CDR3 runs to 12 residues. Germline V CDR1 and CDR2: GTSNPN, SVGIG (reference sequence).

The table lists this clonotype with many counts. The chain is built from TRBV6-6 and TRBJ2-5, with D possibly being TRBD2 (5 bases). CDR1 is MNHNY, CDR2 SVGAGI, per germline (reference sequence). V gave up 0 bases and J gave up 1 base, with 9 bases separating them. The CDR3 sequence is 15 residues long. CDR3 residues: CASSYSRGGQETQYF. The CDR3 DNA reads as TGTGCCAGCAGTTACTCCCGCGGAGGCCAAGAGACCCAGTACTTC.

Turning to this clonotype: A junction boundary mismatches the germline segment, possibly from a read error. As DNA, the CDR3 is TGTTCCAGCAGCCCAGGGGCTGGTGAGCAGTTCTTC. Translating it yields CSSSPGAGEQFF. The J gene is TRBJ2-1, the V gene TRBV11-2, with D tentatively TRBD1 (6 bases). Germline lookup yields CDR1 SGHAT and CDR2 FQNNGV. The CDR3 is made up of 12 amino acids. The full variable domain, its missing parts supplied by reference TRBV11-2 and TRBJ2-1, is EAGVAQSPRYKIIEKRQSVAFWCNPISGHATLYWYQQILGQGPKLLIQFQNNGVVDDSQLPKDRFSAERLKGVDSTLKIQPAKLEDSAVYLCSSSPGAGEQFFGPGTRLTVL.

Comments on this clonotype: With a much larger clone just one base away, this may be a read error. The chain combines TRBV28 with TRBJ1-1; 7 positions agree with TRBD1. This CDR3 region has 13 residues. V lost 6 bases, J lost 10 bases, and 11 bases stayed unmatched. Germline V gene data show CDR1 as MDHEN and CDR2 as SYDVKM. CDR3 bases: TGTGCCAGCAGCCGAACCGGGACAGATGTAGCTTTCTTT. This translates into CASSRTGTDVAFF. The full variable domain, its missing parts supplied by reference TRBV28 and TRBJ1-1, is DVKVTQSSRYLVKRTGEKVFLECVQDMDHENMFWYRQDPGLGLRLIYFSYDVKMKEKGDIPEGYSVSREKKERFSLILESASTNQTSMYLCASSRTGTDVAFFGQGTRLTVV.

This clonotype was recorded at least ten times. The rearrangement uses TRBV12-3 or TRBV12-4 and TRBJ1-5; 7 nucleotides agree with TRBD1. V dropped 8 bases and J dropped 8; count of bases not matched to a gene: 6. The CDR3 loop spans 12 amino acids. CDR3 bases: TGTGCCAGCGGAACAGGGGACGAGCCCCAGCATTTT. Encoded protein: CASGTGDEPQHF.

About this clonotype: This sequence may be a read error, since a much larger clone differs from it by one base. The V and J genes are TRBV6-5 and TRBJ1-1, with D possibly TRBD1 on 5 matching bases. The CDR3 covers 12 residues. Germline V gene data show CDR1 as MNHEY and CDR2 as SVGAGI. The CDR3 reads CASGTANTEDFF. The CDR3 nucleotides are TGTGCCAGCGGGACGGCGAACACTGAAGATTTCTTT.

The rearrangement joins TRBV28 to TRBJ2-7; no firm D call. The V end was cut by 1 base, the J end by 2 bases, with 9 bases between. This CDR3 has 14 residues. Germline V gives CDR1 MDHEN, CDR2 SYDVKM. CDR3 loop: CASSLYGFPYEQYF. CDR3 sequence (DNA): TGTGCCAGCAGTTTATATGGTTTCCCCTACGAGCAGTACTTC.

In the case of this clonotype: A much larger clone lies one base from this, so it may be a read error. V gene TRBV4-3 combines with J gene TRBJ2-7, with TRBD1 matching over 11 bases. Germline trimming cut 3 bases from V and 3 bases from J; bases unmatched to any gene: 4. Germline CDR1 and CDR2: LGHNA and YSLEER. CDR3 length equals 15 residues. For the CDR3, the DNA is TGCGCCAGCAGCCATGTCGGGACAGGGGGCTACGAGCAGTACTTC. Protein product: CASSHVGTGGYEQYF.

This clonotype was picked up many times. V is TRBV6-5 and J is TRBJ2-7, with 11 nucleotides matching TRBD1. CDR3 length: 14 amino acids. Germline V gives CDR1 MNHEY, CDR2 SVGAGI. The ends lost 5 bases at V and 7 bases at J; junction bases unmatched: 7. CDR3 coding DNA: TGTGCCAGCAGTACGCGGGACAGGGGGAATGAGCAGTACTTC. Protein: CASSTRDRGNEQYF.